This T cell receptor beta chain was captured by sequencing in a study of blood T cells in healthy people across ages. This clonotype was observed a few times. Primers used in a second PCR of about 7 to 12 cycles were a sample-barcoded 5' primer and a J-beta primer mix. TCRdb re-called the 5' RACE reads through MiXCR, storing one row per CDR3 protein. The data show about 970,000 distinct CDR3 sequences, around 54% seen once. V was clipped by 3 bases and J by 3 bases; unmatched bases: 5. This CDR3 comprises 16 residues. Germline CDR1 reads SGHTA; CDR2 reads FQGNSA. The sequenced sample consisted of blood. The clonotype was recovered from a woman aged 60-75 years in good health. J is TRBJ2-3 and V is TRBV7-2; 11 bases line up with TRBD2. CDR3 bases: TGTGCCAGCAGCTTTCTAGCGGGAGGCACAACAGATACGCAGTATTTT. The encoded protein is CASSFLAGGTTDTQYF.